These 31 T cell receptor beta chains were sequenced from one sample in a study of T cell changes during pregnancy in multiple sclerosis. Profiling relied on immunoSEQ multiplex PCR, and the TCRdb table lists in-frame clones only, not all of them. The sample holds tens of thousands of clones, around nine tenths seen once. This specimen was peripheral blood, taken after pregnancy. These TCRs come from a female donor in good health, enrolled as a control in a pregnancy study.

The chain uses TRBV9 and TRBJ2-7, with 11 bases that match TRBD1. CDR1 is SGDLS and CDR2 is YYNGEE in the germline V gene. V lost 3 bases, J lost 7 bases, and 3 bases stayed unmatched. The CDR3 contains 13 residues. CDR3 residues: CASSAGTGGEQYF. CDR3 nucleotides: TGTGCCAGCAGCGCCGGGACAGGGGGTGAGCAGTACTTC.

This chain links TRBV27 with TRBJ2-1, with 12 bases matching TRBD2. The CDR3 is made up of 18 amino acids. The germline V gene has CDR1 MNHEY and CDR2 SMNVEV (reference sequence). Trimming cost V 2 bases and J 4 bases; bases outside gene matches: 9. In nucleotides, the CDR3 is TGTGCCAGCAGTTTAAACCTAGCGGGAGGGCGGGGGTACAATGAGCAGTTCTTC. Encoded protein: CASSLNLAGGRGYNEQFF.

V is TRBV7-2 and J is TRBJ2-7; 9 positions agree with TRBD1. V shed 1 base, J shed 5 bases, and the junction held 6 bases outside the gene matches. Germline assignment: CDR1 SGHTA and CDR2 FQGNSA. The CDR3 consists of 15 residues. The CDR3 DNA follows: TGTGCCAGCAGCTTAGTCCGGGACAGGGACCACGAGCAGTACTTC. Amino acid sequence: CASSLVRDRDHEQYF.

This chain uses TRBV25-1 with TRBJ2-7, with 8 bases matching TRBD1. The V gene's germline CDR1 is MGHDK and CDR2 SYGVNS. The CDR3 sequence is 13 residues long. J gave up 2 bases and V 6 bases, and 3 bases lay outside the gene matches. This CDR3 reads CASRRTGTYEQYF. The CDR3 nucleotides read TGTGCCAGCAGACGGACAGGGACCTACGAGCAGTACTTC.

This clone was picked up a small number of times. CDR3 residues: CASSDGGRDTGELFF. The CDR3, as DNA: TGTGCCAGCAGTGACGGAGGGCGTGACACCGGGGAGCTGTTTTTT. The chain is built from TRBV6-4 and TRBJ2-2, with a tentative D call TRBD2 (6 bases). Germline-derived CDR1 and CDR2 are MRHNA and SNTAGT. V was cut by 2 bases and J by 3 bases, with 10 bases left in between. The CDR3 consists of 15 residues.

The chain employs TRBV28 and TRBJ2-1; D may be TRBD1 (6 bases). Trimming took 7 bases from V and 3 from J, leaving 10 bases between them. Germline V gene sequence: CDR1 MDHEN, CDR2 SYDVKM. The CDR3 length is 13 residues. The CDR3 nucleotides are TGTGCCAGCAACACACAGGGCTACAATGAGCAGTTCTTC. This codes for CASNTQGYNEQFF. Complete variable domain (other parts from reference TRBV28 and TRBJ2-1): DVKVTQSSRYLVKRTGEKVFLECVQDMDHENMFWYRQDPGLGLRLIYFSYDVKMKEKGDIPEGYSVSREKKERFSLILESASTNQTSMYLCASNTQGYNEQFFGPGTRLTVL.

This clone has a single count. The chain employs TRBV19 and TRBJ2-2, with 12 positions matching TRBD1. CDR1 LNHDA and CDR2 SQIVND come from the germline V gene (reference sequence). V was clipped by 10 bases and J by 5 bases; unmatched bases: 14. The CDR3 is 17 residues long. The CDR3 is CATSGVGQGARTGELFF. The CDR3 DNA reads TGTGCCACCTCCGGGGTGGGACAGGGGGCGCGGACCGGGGAGCTGTTTTTT. The whole variable domain, filled in from reference TRBV19 and TRBJ2-2, reads DGGITQSPKYLFRKEGQNVTLSCEQNLNHDAMYWYRQDPGQGLRLIYYSQIVNDFQKGDIAEGYSVSREKKESFPLTVTSAQKNPTAFYLCATSGVGQGARTGELFFGEGSRLTVL.

This clone came up once. The gene calls are TRBV28 and TRBJ2-3, with 9 bases matching TRBD1. With 4 bases clipped from V and 3 bases from J, the junction kept 17 bases outside the gene matches. Germline lookup yields CDR1 MDHEN and CDR2 SYDVKM. The CDR3 sequence is 19 residues long. CDR3 amino acids: CASSSHWPGQGKLTDTQYF. In nucleotides, the CDR3 is TGTGCCAGCAGTTCTCACTGGCCGGGACAGGGTAAGTTAACAGATACGCAGTATTTT.

The rearrangement links TRBV11-2 to TRBJ1-6; 9 bases agree with TRBD1. Trimming at V came to 5 bases and at J to 7 bases, leaving 6 bases not matched to a gene. The germline gives CDR1 SGHAT, CDR2 FQNNGV. The CDR3 sequence is 15 residues long. CDR3 residues: CASSRPGQGNSPLHF. CDR3 bases: TGTGCCAGCAGCCGACCTGGACAGGGGAATTCACCCCTCCACTTT.

The chain carries TRBV13 and TRBJ2-7; 8 bases fit TRBD2. Germline V gives CDR1 PRHDT, CDR2 FYEKMQ (reference sequence). The CDR3 has 16 amino acids. V gave up 0 bases and J gave up 6 bases; unmatched junction bases: 10. This CDR3 reads CASSLGEGTRIAEQYF. In DNA, the CDR3 is TGTGCCAGCAGCTTAGGCGAAGGGACTAGAATCGCCGAGCAGTACTTC.

The rearrangement uses TRBV28 and TRBJ2-7; no clear D gene. This CDR3 is 13 amino acids long. Germline V gene data show CDR1 as MDHEN and CDR2 as SYDVKM. Trimming left V 5 bases short and J 0 bases short, with 8 bases between. The CDR3 protein is CASSRQDSYEQYF. CDR3 in DNA: TGTGCCAGCAGTCGTCAGGACTCCTACGAGCAGTACTTC.

The chain recombines TRBV19 with TRBJ1-2, with D unresolved. From germline, CDR1 is LNHDA and CDR2 SQIVND (reference sequence). There are 14 residues in the CDR3. The V end was cut by 4 bases, the J end by 4 bases, with 13 bases between. This chain's CDR3 is CASSKPGEVYGYTF. The CDR3 DNA reads TGTGCCAGTAGTAAACCCGGGGAAGTCTATGGCTACACCTTC.

This rearrangement joins TRBV2 to TRBJ2-2; 12 bases line up with TRBD2. The V gene end was trimmed by 2 bases and the J gene end by 5 bases; junction bases not matched to a gene: 12. The CDR3 runs 19 residues. Germline V gene data show CDR1 as SNHLY and CDR2 as FYNNEI. CDR3 amino acids: CASSEPSGGLAGGTGELFF. The CDR3 nucleotides read TGTGCCAGCAGTGAACCCTCAGGGGGGCTAGCGGGGGGGACCGGGGAGCTGTTTTTT. The complete variable domain, with remaining parts taken from reference TRBV2 and TRBJ2-2, reads EPEVTQTPSHQVTQMGQEVILRCVPISNHLYFYWYRQILGQKVEFLVSFYNNEISEKSEIFDDQFSVERPDGSNFTLKIRSTKLEDSAMYFCASSEPSGGLAGGTGELFFGEGSRLTVL.

The V gene is TRBV4-1, the J gene TRBJ2-5; 8 bases map to TRBD2. The CDR3 totals 16 residues. CDR1 and CDR2 from the germline V gene are MGHRA and YSYEKL. Trimming at V came to 0 bases and at J to 5 bases, leaving 8 bases not matched to a gene. The CDR3 is CASSQDPGGIRETQYF. The CDR3 bases are TGCGCCAGCAGCCAAGACCCGGGAGGGATTCGGGAGACCCAGTACTTC.

The chain is built from TRBV2 and TRBJ2-7, with 8 bases lining up with TRBD2. The length of the CDR3 is 15 residues. V lost 6 bases and J lost 0; bases outside the gene matches: 7. Germline CDR1 SNHLY, CDR2 FYNNEI. The CDR3 DNA is TGTGCCAGCAGCGGCCGGACTAGCTACTCCTACGAGCAGTACTTC. Amino acid sequence: CASSGRTSYSYEQYF.

The chain carries TRBV28 and TRBJ2-5; tentative D call: TRBD2 (5 bases). The V end was cut by 8 bases, the J end by 3 bases, with 16 bases between. The CDR3 contains 14 residues. Germline V gene sequence: CDR1 MDHEN, CDR2 SYDVKM. The CDR3 DNA reads TGTGCCAGCCTAAAAAACGACGGGGAAGAGACCCAGTACTTC. Its protein is CASLKNDGEETQYF. The full variable domain, its missing parts supplied by reference TRBV28 and TRBJ2-5, is DVKVTQSSRYLVKRTGEKVFLECVQDMDHENMFWYRQDPGLGLRLIYFSYDVKMKEKGDIPEGYSVSREKKERFSLILESASTNQTSMYLCASLKNDGEETQYFGPGTRLLVL.

The chain links TRBV5-1 to TRBJ2-2, with 8 bases aligning to TRBD1. The V and J ends lost 2 bases and 0 bases, in that order; junction bases with no gene match: 0. The CDR3 totals 15 residues. Germline loops: CDR1 SGHRS, CDR2 YFSETQ. The CDR3 loop reads CASSLQGANTGELFF. CDR3 nucleotide sequence: TGCGCCAGCAGCTTACAGGGGGCGAACACCGGGGAGCTGTTTTTT.

J is TRBJ2-1 and V is TRBV19, with 8 bases that match TRBD1. CDR3 length equals 15 residues. The germline gives CDR1 LNHDA, CDR2 SQIVND (reference sequence). Trimming cost V 7 bases and J 3 bases; bases outside gene matches: 8. The CDR3 spells CASTAGTGNYNEQFF. The CDR3 DNA reads TGTGCCAGTACCGCCGGGACAGGTAACTACAATGAGCAGTTCTTC.

Here the CDR3 reads CASSSVRGQPQHF. CDR3 in DNA: TGTGCCAGCAGCTCTGTACGGGGTCAGCCCCAGCATTTT. This chain links TRBV7-9 with TRBJ1-5, with D hard to call. V was shortened by 4 bases and J by 6 bases, with 10 bases between the two germline ends. Germline V lookup: CDR1 SEHNR, CDR2 FQNEAQ (reference sequence). This CDR3 region has 13 residues.

The gene calls are TRBV27 and TRBJ2-7; a weak D match, TRBD2 (6 bases). The germline V gene encodes CDR1 MNHEY and CDR2 SMNVEV (reference sequence). The CDR3 is made up of 13 amino acids. Trimming stripped 0 bases from V and 6 bases from J, with 9 bases between. CDR3 loop: CASSLSRGPEQYF. CDR3 bases: TGTGCCAGCAGTTTATCGCGGGGACCCGAGCAGTACTTC.

The chain links TRBV6-4 to TRBJ2-3; D remains unclear. The CDR3 runs to 15 residues. Trimming took 2 bases from V and 4 from J, leaving 13 bases between them. The germline V gene encodes CDR1 MRHNA and CDR2 SNTAGT. Here the CDR3 DNA reads TGTGCCAGCAGTGACGGCTCTAGAGACCCAGATACGCAGTATTTT. Translating it yields CASSDGSRDPDTQYF.

This sequence joins TRBV19 and TRBJ2-7, with D uncertain. Germline CDR1 reads LNHDA; CDR2 reads SQIVND (reference sequence). V lost 5 bases, J lost 1 base, and 9 bases lay in between. CDR3 length: 13 residues. CDR3 DNA sequence: TGTGCCAGTAGTCCAGTTTCTTCCTACGAGCAGTACTTC. The encoded protein is CASSPVSSYEQYF.

This CDR3 is CASSQDLRNEQFF. For the CDR3, the DNA is TGTGCCAGCAGCCAAGACTTGCGCAATGAGCAGTTCTTC. The rearrangement joins TRBV14 to TRBJ2-1; D gene ambiguous. This CDR3 is 13 amino acids long. CDR1 SGHDN and CDR2 FVKESK come from the germline V gene. Trimming pared 0 bases from V and 6 bases from J, leaving 6 bases between. Complete variable domain (other parts from reference TRBV14 and TRBJ2-1): EAGVTQFPSHSVIEKGQTVTLRCDPISGHDNLYWYRRVMGKEIKFLLHFVKESKQDESGMPNNRFLAERTGGTYSTLKVQPAELEDSGVYFCASSQDLRNEQFFGPGTRLTVL.

V and J are TRBV29-1 and TRBJ1-2, with 12 bases aligning to TRBD1. The CDR3 has 16 amino acids. The V gene's germline CDR1 is SQVTM and CDR2 ANQGSEA. J lost 3 bases, V lost 6 bases, and 11 bases had no gene match. CDR3 bases: TGCAGCGTCTTTCACCCCGGGACAGGGGGCGACTATGGCTACACCTTC. This gives the protein CSVFHPGTGGDYGYTF.

The V call is TRBV5-8, the J call TRBJ1-5, with a tentative D call TRBD1 (6 bases). The V end lost 1 base, the J end lost 7 bases, and 15 bases lay between the germline ends. CDR3 length: 15 amino acids. Germline V gene lookup returns CDR1 SGHTS and CDR2 YDEGEE. The CDR3 here is CASSLFVGAGQPQHF. The CDR3 DNA sequence: TGTGCCAGCAGCTTGTTTGTGGGGGCCGGGCAGCCCCAGCATTTT.

The chain combines TRBV28 with TRBJ1-2; no firm D call. This CDR3 has 12 amino acids. Germline loops: CDR1 MDHEN, CDR2 SYDVKM. The V end lost 7 bases, the J end lost 2 bases, and 8 bases lay between the germline ends. CDR3 sequence reads: CASTVENYGYTF. For the CDR3, the DNA is TGTGCCAGCACGGTAGAAAACTATGGCTACACCTTC.

The V gene is TRBV30, the J gene TRBJ1-2; no clear D gene. The CDR3 contains 11 residues. Germline V CDR1 and CDR2: GTSNPN, SVGIG (reference sequence). V was pared by 3 bases and J by 4 bases, with 6 bases between. As DNA, the CDR3 is TGTGCCTGGAGCGAGGGCTATGGCTACACCTTC. Translating it yields CAWSEGYGYTF. Looking up the rest from reference TRBV30 and TRBJ1-2 gives the full variable domain: SQTIHQWPATLVQPVGSPLSLECTVEGTSNPNLYWYRQAAGRGLQLLFYSVGIGQISSEVPQNLSASRPQDRQFILSSKKLLLSDSGFYLCAWSEGYGYTFGSGTRLTVV.

The V and J genes are TRBV5-1 and TRBJ1-6, with 10 positions matching TRBD1. CDR1 SGHRS and CDR2 YFSETQ come from the germline V gene. The CDR3 runs to 15 residues. With V trimmed by 0 bases and J by 9 bases, 3 bases remained unmatched. CDR3 sequence: CASSLGTGGSSPLHF. The CDR3 DNA reads as TGCGCCAGCAGCTTGGGGACAGGGGGAAGTTCACCCCTCCACTTT.

This clone was seen a single time. The chain carries TRBV19 and TRBJ2-1; D might be TRBD2 (5 bases). The CDR3 runs to 13 residues. From germline, CDR1 is LNHDA and CDR2 SQIVND (reference sequence). Trimming took off 7 bases at V and 2 bases at J, with 9 bases between the two ends. The CDR3 here is CASTGVAYNEQFF. CDR3 DNA sequence: TGTGCCAGTACCGGGGTAGCCTACAATGAGCAGTTCTTC.

This chain connects TRBV7-2 to TRBJ2-2; the match to TRBD2 covers 8 bases. Germline values: CDR1 SGHTA, CDR2 FQGNSA. The CDR3 has 16 residues. J lost 8 bases, V lost 1 base, and 9 bases had no gene match. This chain's CDR3 is CASSLGAGLVAGELFF. The CDR3 nucleotides are TGTGCCAGCAGCTTAGGAGCGGGACTAGTTGCTGGGGAGCTGTTTTTT.

The rearrangement joins TRBV4-3 to TRBJ2-3; 12 positions match TRBD1. Losses at the gene ends were 0 bases for V and 4 bases for J; bases not matched to a gene: 2. The germline CDR1 and CDR2 sequences are LGHNA and YSLEER. The CDR3 has 16 residues. In DNA, the CDR3 is TGCGCCAGCAGCCAAGATGGGACAGGGGGCTCAGATACGCAGTATTTT. This codes for CASSQDGTGGSDTQYF.